This T cell receptor beta chain was retrieved from a study of PD-1 blockade in classical Hodgkin lymphoma. The CDR3 is made up of 15 amino acids. Germline lookup yields CDR1 SGHDT and CDR2 YYEEEE. V lost 7 bases, J lost 4 bases, and 10 bases stayed unmatched. Points from the study as a whole: Newly diagnosed patients reportedly had lower baseline TCR diversity than healthy donors.

Following autologous stem cell transplantation, relapse occurred in every patient, and exposure to brentuximab vedotin varied. On this clone: Its antigen is as yet unknown.

Produced via immunoSEQ multiplex PCR; TCRdb's table is partial and in-frame only. The sample lists about 50,000 clones; roughly 73% were seen once. The J gene is TRBJ2-3, the V gene TRBV5-6; 9 nucleotides line up with TRBD2. This TCR was sampled from a human donor with classical Hodgkin lymphoma. Here the sequenced sample was peripheral blood mononuclear cells (PBMCs), taken before the second cycle of nivolumab. CDR3 coding DNA: TGTGCCAGCTCTCCGGCGGGAGGGAAGGCAGATACGCAGTATTTT. This gives the protein CASSPAGGKADTQYF.